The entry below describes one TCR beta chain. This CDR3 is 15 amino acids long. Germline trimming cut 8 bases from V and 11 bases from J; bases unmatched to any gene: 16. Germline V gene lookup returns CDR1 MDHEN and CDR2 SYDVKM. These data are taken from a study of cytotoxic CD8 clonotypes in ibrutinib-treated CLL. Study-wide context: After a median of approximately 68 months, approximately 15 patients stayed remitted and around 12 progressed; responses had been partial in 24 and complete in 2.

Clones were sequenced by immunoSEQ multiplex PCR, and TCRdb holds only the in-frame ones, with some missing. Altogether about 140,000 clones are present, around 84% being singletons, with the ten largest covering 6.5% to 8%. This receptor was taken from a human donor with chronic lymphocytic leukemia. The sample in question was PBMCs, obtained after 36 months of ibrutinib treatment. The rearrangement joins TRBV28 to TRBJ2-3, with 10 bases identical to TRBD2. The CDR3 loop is CASGSGAAGGRGQYF. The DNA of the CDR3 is TGTGCCAGCGGCTCCGGGGCAGCGGGGGGGCGCGGGCAGTATTTT.